Presented here are 21 T cell receptor beta chains from one specimen sequenced in a study of T cell changes during pregnancy in multiple sclerosis. Sequencing used immunoSEQ multiplex PCR; TCRdb keeps in-frame clones, though not all of them. The table shows 60,000 to 75,000 clones, with just under 95% occurring only once. The material was peripheral blood, obtained in the second trimester of pregnancy. All receptors derive from a female donor with multiple sclerosis, enrolled in a pregnancy study.

This chain joins TRBV5-1 and TRBJ2-7; 8 positions match TRBD2. V trimming: 3 bases; J trimming: 2 bases; junction bases outside the gene matches: 4. Looked up from germline, CDR1 is SGHRS and CDR2 is YFSETQ. The length of the CDR3 is 14 residues. The CDR3 sequence is CASSYDGGAYEQYF. CDR3 in DNA: TGCGCCAGCAGCTACGACGGGGGGGCCTACGAGCAGTACTTC.

This chain uses TRBV5-4 with TRBJ2-2; D is uncertain. V was trimmed by 1 base and J by 3 bases, leaving 10 bases between them. The CDR3 has 15 amino acids. The V gene's germline CDR1 is SGHNT and CDR2 YYREEE (reference sequence). CDR3 sequence: CASSLKLADTGELFF. CDR3 DNA: TGTGCCAGCAGCTTGAAGCTTGCGGACACCGGGGAGCTGTTTTTT.

The chain combines TRBV6-1 with TRBJ1-6; 7 bases line up with TRBD1. The germline V gene encodes CDR1 MNHNS and CDR2 SASEGT. CDR3 length: 15 residues. With V trimmed by 5 bases and J by 4 bases, 5 bases remained unmatched. The CDR3 reads CASSPGQPYNSPLHF. CDR3 bases: TGTGCCAGCAGTCCGGGACAGCCGTATAATTCACCCCTCCACTTT.

This clone showed up just once. The V gene is TRBV2, the J gene TRBJ2-1; 14 bases align to TRBD2. Per germline, CDR1 SNHLY and CDR2 FYNNEI. This CDR3 is 15 amino acids long. V was clipped by 8 bases and J by 9 bases; unmatched bases: 9. In DNA form, the CDR3 reads TGTGCCAGCGCACTGGGACTAGCGGGAGCGGGTGAGCAGTTCTTC. This translates into CASALGLAGAGEQFF.

The rearrangement links TRBV5-8 to TRBJ1-2; D gene ambiguous. This CDR3 is 14 amino acids long. With 0 bases removed from V and 3 bases from J, the gap between germline ends came to 9 bases. The germline V gene encodes CDR1 SGHTS and CDR2 YDEGEE. As DNA, the CDR3 is TGTGCCAGCAGCTTGGCGGTCGGAGACTATGGCTACACCTTC. It specifies CASSLAVGDYGYTF. Full variable domain (outside the CDR3, taken from reference TRBV5-8 and TRBJ1-2): EAGVTQSPTHLIKTRGQQATLRCSPISGHTSVYWYQQALGLGLQFLLWYDEGEERNRGNFPPRFSGRQFPNYSSELNVNALELEDSALYLCASSLAVGDYGYTFGSGTRLTVV.

J is TRBJ2-5 and V is TRBV18, with D hard to call. V was cut by 6 bases and J by 5 bases, with 13 bases left in between. The germline V gene has CDR1 KGHSH and CDR2 LQKENI. This CDR3 is 13 amino acids long. The CDR3 region has the DNA TGTGCCAGCTCCGCCCGTGGTCAGGAGACCCAGTACTTC. Its protein product is CASSARGQETQYF.

The chain joins TRBV19 to TRBJ1-2, with 8 nucleotides matching TRBD1. CDR3 length equals 13 residues. Germline values: CDR1 LNHDA, CDR2 SQIVND (reference sequence). Losses at the gene ends were 5 bases for V and 8 bases for J; bases not matched to a gene: 7. The CDR3 coding sequence is TGTGCCAGTAGTTTGGACAGGGCTGTCGGCTACACCTTC. This gives the protein CASSLDRAVGYTF. Filled out from reference TRBV19 and TRBJ1-2, the complete variable domain reads DGGITQSPKYLFRKEGQNVTLSCEQNLNHDAMYWYRQDPGQGLRLIYYSQIVNDFQKGDIAEGYSVSREKKESFPLTVTSAQKNPTAFYLCASSLDRAVGYTFGSGTRLTVV.

The rearrangement joins TRBV5-1 to TRBJ2-1; 8 bases match TRBD2. V shed 0 bases, J shed 6 bases, and the junction held 8 bases outside the gene matches. This CDR3 region has 16 residues. Germline V lookup: CDR1 SGHRS, CDR2 YFSETQ. The CDR3 loop is CASSLVGSGRINEQFF. Written as DNA, the CDR3 is TGCGCCAGCAGCTTGGTGGGGAGCGGGAGAATCAATGAGCAGTTCTTC.

The chain joins TRBV5-5 to TRBJ2-7; D is uncertain. The CDR3 has 14 residues. V was trimmed by 1 base and J by 3 bases, leaving 11 bases between them. The V gene's germline CDR1 is SGHKS and CDR2 YYEKEE (reference sequence). Written as DNA, the CDR3 is TGTGCCAGCAGCTTGTTAGGAGTTCTCTACGAGCAGTACTTC. Protein product: CASSLLGVLYEQYF.

This sequence joins TRBV2 and TRBJ2-5; D might be TRBD1 (6 bases). This CDR3 is 18 amino acids long. Germline loops: CDR1 SNHLY, CDR2 FYNNEI. V dropped 7 bases and J dropped 5 bases, with 29 bases sitting between them. The CDR3 protein is CASTPRLPQGISGETQYF. The CDR3 bases are TGTGCCAGCACCCCCCGGCTCCCACAGGGCATCAGTGGGGAGACCCAGTACTTC.

This clone showed up just once. The chain couples TRBV9 to TRBJ2-1, with D unclear. Germline CDR1 reads SGDLS; CDR2 reads YYNGEE. The V and J ends lost 0 bases and 1 base respectively, with 5 bases between them. This CDR3 region has 14 residues. The CDR3 protein is CASSVGLSYNEQFF. In nucleotides, the CDR3 is TGTGCCAGCAGCGTAGGACTTTCCTACAATGAGCAGTTCTTC.

V and J are TRBV2 and TRBJ1-1; D unclear. V lost 8 bases and J lost 0, with 13 bases in between. The germline gives CDR1 SNHLY, CDR2 FYNNEI. The CDR3 sequence is 14 residues long. In nucleotides, the CDR3 is TGTGCCAGCCATACAACATTCATGAACACTGAAGCTTTCTTT. Its protein is CASHTTFMNTEAFF.

This clone was counted a single time. J is TRBJ2-3 and V is TRBV11-3, with 14 bases identical to TRBD2. This CDR3 is built from 19 residues. V shed 5 bases, J shed 2 bases, and the junction held 12 bases outside the gene matches. Germline V CDR1 and CDR2: SGHNT, YENEEA. The DNA of the CDR3 is TGTGCCAGCAGCCTAGGGACTAGCGGGGGTCTTGATGTCACAGATACGCAGTATTTT. The encoded protein is CASSLGTSGGLDVTDTQYF.

The chain links TRBV30 to TRBJ1-5; TRBD1 might be the D (6 bases). The CDR3 consists of 13 residues. V was pared by 2 bases and J by 5 bases, with 10 bases between. Germline V gives CDR1 GTSNPN, CDR2 SVGIG (reference sequence). CDR3 coding DNA: TGTGCCTGGAGTCTTCACAGGGATCAGCCCCAGCATTTT. It translates to CAWSLHRDQPQHF.

The chain combines TRBV15 with TRBJ1-5, with D hard to call. V shed 8 bases and J shed 3 bases, with 14 bases lying between them. Germline V gene sequence: CDR1 LNHNV, CDR2 YYDKDF (reference sequence). This CDR3 comprises 14 residues. This CDR3 reads CATQAGEDNQPQHF. In nucleotides, the CDR3 is TGTGCCACCCAAGCCGGGGAGGACAATCAGCCCCAGCATTTT.

The chain employs TRBV2 and TRBJ2-5, with 12 bases aligning to TRBD2. V shed 5 bases, J shed 4 bases, and the junction held 8 bases outside the gene matches. The germline gives CDR1 SNHLY, CDR2 FYNNEI. CDR3 size: 16 residues. The CDR3, as DNA: TGTGCCAGCAGTCCTTCTCTAGCGGGAGGGCGAGAGACCCAGTACTTC. Translating gives CASSPSLAGGRETQYF.

The chain employs TRBV19 and TRBJ1-5, with a tentative D call TRBD1 (6 bases). Per the germline V gene, CDR1 is LNHDA and CDR2 is SQIVND (reference sequence). V shed 3 bases and J shed 3 bases, with 12 bases lying between them. The CDR3 is 15 residues long. In nucleotides, the CDR3 is TGTGCCAGTAGTATGGGCCAGGGGTACAATCAGCCCCAGCATTTT. Protein product: CASSMGQGYNQPQHF.

Here the CDR3 reads CASSRGIGSSYEQYF. The CDR3 DNA is TGTGCCAGCAGCCGGGGAATCGGGTCATCCTACGAGCAGTACTTC. The genes are TRBV7-8 and TRBJ2-7; a weak D match, TRBD2 (5 bases). CDR1 is SGHVS and CDR2 is FQNEAQ in the germline V gene. The V gene lost 5 bases and the J gene lost 1 base, with 15 bases spanning the gap. The CDR3 has 15 residues.

This chain joins TRBV7-9 and TRBJ1-4, with 9 bases matching TRBD1. Per the germline V gene, CDR1 is SEHNR and CDR2 is FQNEAQ (reference sequence). CDR3 length: 15 amino acids. Trimming took 4 bases from V and 8 from J; bases not matched to a gene: 8. CDR3 region: CASSSGGQGLEKLFF. The CDR3 bases are TGTGCCAGCAGCTCAGGGGGACAGGGTCTAGAAAAACTGTTTTTT.

The gene calls are TRBV7-9 and TRBJ2-2; 7 bases match TRBD2. The junction had 7 bases not matched to a gene; V was cut back by 6 bases and J by 0 bases. The CDR3 sequence is 16 residues long. Per the germline V gene, CDR1 is SEHNR and CDR2 is FQNEAQ (reference sequence). Here the CDR3 DNA reads TGTGCCAGCAGAGCGATCGGGGGGTCGAACACCGGGGAGCTGTTTTTT. It codes for CASRAIGGSNTGELFF.

The CDR3 loop reads CASSPFSREKTQYF. For the CDR3, the DNA is TGTGCCAGCAGCCCGTTTTCGCGGGAAAAGACCCAGTACTTC. V gene TRBV5-5 combines with J gene TRBJ2-5, with D possibly being TRBD2 (6 bases). The CDR3 covers 14 residues. The V and J ends lost 4 bases and 6 bases respectively, with 16 bases between them. CDR1 is SGHKS, CDR2 YYEKEE, per germline (reference sequence).